This TCR beta chain was identified during a study of blood T cells in healthy people across ages (dated by TCRdb to about 2015). With regard to the full study: Template switching captured roughly one uniquely barcoded TCR beta cDNA molecule per two T cells in model experiments. The study measured age-related changes in TCR beta repertoire diversity using deep sequencing normalized with unique cDNA molecular identifiers. Four age groups were formed from the donors: young (average approximately 15 years), middle-aged (less than 40), aged (about 62) and long-lived (around 80). To avoid experimental bias, donors of different ages were distributed randomly across sequencing lanes. Using the same blood draw, the study looked at two additional independent replicas of 1 million unique cDNA reads for two donors, one aged 18 to 29 and the other aged 80 or older.

Results and caveats for the whole study, not just this receptor: As age increased, observed TCR beta diversity per million T cells dropped in a roughly linear way, and a significant reduction was already evident by age 40. The CMV infection status of donors was not known, potentially confounding age-related changes in expanded clonotypes. Total diversity estimates from one million sequenced T cells were considered lower bounds and underestimates. The long-lived group showed more naive CD4+ T cells, fewer expanded clones and increased TCR diversity than the aged group, suggesting age selection. Observed TCR beta diversity correlated strongly with the percentage of naive T cells measured by flow cytometry. Bulk unsorted PBMC profiling prevented conclusive comparison of naive and antigen-experienced compartments.

Looking up the germline V gene yields CDR1 SGHRS and CDR2 YFSETQ. The CDR3 starts with the cysteine, ends with the phenylalanine, and has 15 residues. Left in the record is the CDR3 DNA by itself, 45 bases read in frame from the first base. V is pruned by 4 bases and J by 3 bases, leaving 7 bases of the junction without a gene match. The library was obtained by 5' RACE. Sequencing took place on an Illumina HiSeq 2500. The second PCR ran for roughly 6 to 11 cycles and used a J-beta primer mix along with a sample-barcoded 5' primer. A template-switch 5' adaptor carrying 12 random nucleotides introduced a unique molecular identifier onto each TCR beta cDNA molecule. At least 2.5 million CDR3-containing paired-end reads were obtained from each sample. All of the RNA was converted into first-strand cDNA using the Mint cDNA synthesis kit, with a TRBC-specific oligonucleotide serving as the primer. Following uracil-DNA glycosylase treatment, all cDNA underwent a first 18-cycle PCR with the universal primers M1SS and BC2_uni_R. Per the original workflow: For normalization, 1 million high-quality reads were randomly selected from each sample, with every read carrying a distinct molecular identifier. Reads with shared molecular identifiers were discarded instead of being binned into consensus sequences. MiTCR, run with a Q25 quality threshold and the strictest error-elimination algorithm, handled CDR3 identification, clonotype clustering and error correction. A nonparametric unseen species model using Euler transformation provided a lower-bound estimate of total TCR beta diversity. TCRdb reprocessed the public reads (quality trimming at Q25 with fastp, clone calling with MiXCR) and kept in-frame beta chains. Each CDR3 protein gets just one entry, which takes the most common genes and DNA from the rows behind it. The V and J calls were not made by the authors but by TCRdb's processing. The sample table lists 1.5 million to 2 million distinct CDR3 sequences, about 31% of them with a count of one. The biggest ten clones account for about 11% of the sample.

The table lists this clonotype with a few counts. No antigen is known for it. Qualities for individual bases were not recorded, and no much larger clone is one base off. Systemically healthy Caucasian individuals from Russia, 39 in total and aged roughly 6 to 100 years, were included as donors. Ten milliliters of peripheral blood were drawn from each donor into EDTA-treated Vacutainer tubes. Ficoll-Paque density-gradient centrifugation was used to isolate PBMCs, with at least 6 million per sample. Total RNA, at least 5 micrograms per sample, was extracted from PBMCs with Trizol reagent. For every donor, flow cytometry on a PBMC aliquot measured the percentage of naive CD45RAhigh/CD27high T cells.

The sequence came from a woman aged 25 to 39 in good health. The specimen was blood. In this chain, TRBV5-1 is recombined with TRBJ2-7; TRBD1 agrees with 10 junctional bases. The DNA sequence is given as TGCGCCAGCAGCCCCGGACAGGGGGGATTCTACGAGCAGTACTTC. Its translation reads: CASSPGQGGFYEQYF.